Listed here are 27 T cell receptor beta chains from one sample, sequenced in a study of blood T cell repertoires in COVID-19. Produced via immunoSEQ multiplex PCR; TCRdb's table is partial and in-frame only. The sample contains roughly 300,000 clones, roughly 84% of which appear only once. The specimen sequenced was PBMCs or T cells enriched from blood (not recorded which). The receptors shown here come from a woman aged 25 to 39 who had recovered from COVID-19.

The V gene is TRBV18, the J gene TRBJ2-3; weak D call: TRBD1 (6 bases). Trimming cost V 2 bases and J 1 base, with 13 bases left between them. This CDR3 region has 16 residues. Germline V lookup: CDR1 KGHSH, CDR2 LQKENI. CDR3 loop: CASSPTGTSRTDTQYF. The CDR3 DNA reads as TGTGCCAGCTCACCAACAGGGACCTCTCGCACAGATACGCAGTATTTT. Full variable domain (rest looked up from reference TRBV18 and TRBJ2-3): NAGVMQNPRHLVRRRGQEARLRCSPMKGHSHVYWYRQLPEEGLKFMVYLQKENIIDESGMPKERFSAEFPKEGPSILRIQQVVRGDSAAYFCASSPTGTSRTDTQYFGPGTRLTVL.

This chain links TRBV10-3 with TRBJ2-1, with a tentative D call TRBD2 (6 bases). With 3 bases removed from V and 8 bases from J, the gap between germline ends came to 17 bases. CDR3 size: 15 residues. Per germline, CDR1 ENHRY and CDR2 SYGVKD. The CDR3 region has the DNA TGTGCCATCAGTGATATAGGGACTCCACTCTATGAGCAGTTCTTC. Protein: CAISDIGTPLYEQFF.

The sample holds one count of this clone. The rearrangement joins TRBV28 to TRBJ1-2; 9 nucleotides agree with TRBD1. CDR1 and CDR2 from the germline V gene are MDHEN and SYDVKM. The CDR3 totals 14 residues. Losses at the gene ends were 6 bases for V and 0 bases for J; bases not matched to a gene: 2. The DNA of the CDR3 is TGTGCCAGCAGAAGACAGGGGGCTAACTATGGCTACACCTTC. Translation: CASRRQGANYGYTF.

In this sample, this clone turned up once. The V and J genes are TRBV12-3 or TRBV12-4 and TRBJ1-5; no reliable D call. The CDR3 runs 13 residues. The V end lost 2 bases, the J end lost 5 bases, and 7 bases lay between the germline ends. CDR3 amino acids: CASSLSLDQPQHF. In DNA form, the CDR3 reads TGTGCCAGCAGTTTAAGCCTGGATCAGCCCCAGCATTTT.

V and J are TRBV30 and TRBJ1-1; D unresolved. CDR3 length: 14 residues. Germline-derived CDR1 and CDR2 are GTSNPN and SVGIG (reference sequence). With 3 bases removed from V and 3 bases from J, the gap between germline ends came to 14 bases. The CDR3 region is CAWRQPAFDTEAFF. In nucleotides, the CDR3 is TGTGCCTGGAGACAGCCCGCCTTTGACACTGAAGCTTTCTTT.

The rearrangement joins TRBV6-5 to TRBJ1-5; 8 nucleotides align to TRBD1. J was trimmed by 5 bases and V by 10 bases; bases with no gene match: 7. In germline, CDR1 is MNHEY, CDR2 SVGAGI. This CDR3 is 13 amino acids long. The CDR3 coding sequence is TGTGCCACCAGACAGGGGTTAGATCAGCCCCAGCATTTT. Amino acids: CATRQGLDQPQHF.

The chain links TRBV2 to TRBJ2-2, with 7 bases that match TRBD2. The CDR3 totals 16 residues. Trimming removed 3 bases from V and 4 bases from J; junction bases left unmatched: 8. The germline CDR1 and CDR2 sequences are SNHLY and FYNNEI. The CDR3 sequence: CASSEGGGRATGELFF. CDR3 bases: TGTGCCAGCAGTGAGGGTGGTGGGAGGGCCACCGGGGAGCTGTTTTTT.

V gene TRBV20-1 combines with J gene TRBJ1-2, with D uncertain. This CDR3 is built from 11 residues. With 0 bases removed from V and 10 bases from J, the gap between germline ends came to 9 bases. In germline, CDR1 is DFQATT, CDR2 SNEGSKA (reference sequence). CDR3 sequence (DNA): TGCAGTGCTAGAGATGGCCAGTACTACACCTTC. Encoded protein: CSARDGQYYTF.

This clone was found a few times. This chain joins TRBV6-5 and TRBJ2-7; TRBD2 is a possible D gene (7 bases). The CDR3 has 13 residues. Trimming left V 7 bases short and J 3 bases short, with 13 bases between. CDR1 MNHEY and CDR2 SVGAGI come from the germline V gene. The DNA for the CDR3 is TGTGCCAGCAAACGGGGGGCTGGCTACGAGCAGTACTTC. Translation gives CASKRGAGYEQYF.

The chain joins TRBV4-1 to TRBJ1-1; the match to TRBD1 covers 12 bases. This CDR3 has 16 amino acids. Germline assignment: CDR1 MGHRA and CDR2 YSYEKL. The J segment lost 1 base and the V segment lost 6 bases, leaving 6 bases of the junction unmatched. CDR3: CASRPGTGGRNTEAFF. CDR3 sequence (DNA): TGCGCCAGCAGGCCCGGGACAGGGGGCCGGAACACTGAAGCTTTCTTT.

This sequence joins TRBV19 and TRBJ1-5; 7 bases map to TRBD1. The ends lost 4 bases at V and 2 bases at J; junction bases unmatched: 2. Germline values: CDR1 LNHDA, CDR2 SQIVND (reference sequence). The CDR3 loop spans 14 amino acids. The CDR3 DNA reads TGTGCCAGTAGTACCCAGGGGGGCAATCAGCCCCAGCATTTT. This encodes CASSTQGGNQPQHF.

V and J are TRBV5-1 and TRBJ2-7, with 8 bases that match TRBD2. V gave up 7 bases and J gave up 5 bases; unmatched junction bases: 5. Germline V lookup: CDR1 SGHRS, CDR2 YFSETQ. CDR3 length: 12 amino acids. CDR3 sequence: CASARGGNEQYF. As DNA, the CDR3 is TGCGCCAGCGCCCGGGGGGGTAACGAGCAGTACTTC. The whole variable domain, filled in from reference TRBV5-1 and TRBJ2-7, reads KAGVTQTPRYLIKTRGQQVTLSCSPISGHRSVSWYQQTPGQGLQFLFEYFSETQRNKGNFPGRFSGRQFSNSRSEMNVSTLELGDSALYLCASARGGNEQYFGPGTRLTVT.

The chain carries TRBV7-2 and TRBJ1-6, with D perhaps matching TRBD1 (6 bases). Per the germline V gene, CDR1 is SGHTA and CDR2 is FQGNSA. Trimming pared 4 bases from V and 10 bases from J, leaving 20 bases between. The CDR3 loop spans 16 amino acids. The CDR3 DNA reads TGTGCCAGCAGCTCAACCAGAGACAGAGGGGGATCACCCCTCCACTTT. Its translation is CASSSTRDRGGSPLHF.

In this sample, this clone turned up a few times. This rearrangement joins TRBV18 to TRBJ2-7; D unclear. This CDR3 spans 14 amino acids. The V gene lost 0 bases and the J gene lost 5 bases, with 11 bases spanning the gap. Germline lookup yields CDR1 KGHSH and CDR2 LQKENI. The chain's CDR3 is CASSPPVGAHEQYF. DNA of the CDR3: TGTGCCAGCTCACCACCAGTCGGAGCTCACGAGCAGTACTTC.

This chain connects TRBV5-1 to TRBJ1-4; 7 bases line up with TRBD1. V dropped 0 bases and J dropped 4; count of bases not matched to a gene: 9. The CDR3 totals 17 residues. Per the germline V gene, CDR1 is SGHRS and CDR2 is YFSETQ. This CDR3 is CASSLDLRQGLNEKLFF. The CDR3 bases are TGCGCCAGCAGCTTGGACCTTCGACAGGGTCTTAATGAAAAACTGTTTTTT. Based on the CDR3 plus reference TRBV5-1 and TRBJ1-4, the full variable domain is KAGVTQTPRYLIKTRGQQVTLSCSPISGHRSVSWYQQTPGQGLQFLFEYFSETQRNKGNFPGRFSGRQFSNSRSEMNVSTLELGDSALYLCASSLDLRQGLNEKLFFGSGTQLSVL.

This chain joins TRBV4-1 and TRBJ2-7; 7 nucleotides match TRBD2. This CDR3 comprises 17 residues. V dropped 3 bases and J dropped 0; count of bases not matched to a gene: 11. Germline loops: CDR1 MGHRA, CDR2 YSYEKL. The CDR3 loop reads CASSQGGSAGSSYEQYF. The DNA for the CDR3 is TGCGCCAGCAGCCAGGGGGGGTCAGCGGGGAGCTCCTACGAGCAGTACTTC.

Written as DNA, the CDR3 is TGTGCCAGCAGCTTAGAATGGACACATAATGAAAAACTGTTTTTT. It encodes CASSLEWTHNEKLFF. The chain is built from TRBV7-2 and TRBJ1-4; tentatively, D is TRBD1 (5 bases). The CDR3 runs to 15 residues. V was clipped by 1 base and J by 4 bases, with 10 bases between them. From germline, CDR1 is SGHTA and CDR2 FQGNSA.

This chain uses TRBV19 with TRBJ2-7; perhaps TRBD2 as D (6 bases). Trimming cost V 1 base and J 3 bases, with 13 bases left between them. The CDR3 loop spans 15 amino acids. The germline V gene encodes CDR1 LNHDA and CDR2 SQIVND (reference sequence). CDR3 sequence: CASSIGTTPLYEQYF. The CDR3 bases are TGTGCCAGTAGTATAGGGACTACCCCCCTCTACGAGCAGTACTTC.

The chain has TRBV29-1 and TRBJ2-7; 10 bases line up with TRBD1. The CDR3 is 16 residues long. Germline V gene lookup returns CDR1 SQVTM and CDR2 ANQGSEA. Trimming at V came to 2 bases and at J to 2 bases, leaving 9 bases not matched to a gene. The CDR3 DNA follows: TGCAGCGTTGAAATGGACACCGGGACAGGGGCCTACGAGCAGTACTTC. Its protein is CSVEMDTGTGAYEQYF.

DNA of the CDR3: TGTGCCAGCAGCTTGAATGGCAGTCCTAACTATGGCTACACCTTC. Translation: CASSLNGSPNYGYTF. The chain employs TRBV5-5 and TRBJ1-2, with no clear D. Germline CDR1 and CDR2: SGHKS and YYEKEE (reference sequence). The CDR3 runs to 15 residues. Trimming pared 1 base from V and 0 bases from J, leaving 10 bases between.

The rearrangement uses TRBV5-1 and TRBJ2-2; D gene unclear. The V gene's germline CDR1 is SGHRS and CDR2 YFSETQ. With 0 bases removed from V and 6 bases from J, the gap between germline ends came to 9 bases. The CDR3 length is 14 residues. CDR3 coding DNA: TGCGCCAGCAGCTTGGCCACAGTTCCCGGGGAGCTGTTTTTT. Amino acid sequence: CASSLATVPGELFF.

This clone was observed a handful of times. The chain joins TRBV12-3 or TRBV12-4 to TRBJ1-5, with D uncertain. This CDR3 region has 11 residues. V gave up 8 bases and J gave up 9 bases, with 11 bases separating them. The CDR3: CASSYSGPQHF. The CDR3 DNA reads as TGTGCCAGCTCCTATTCTGGGCCCCAGCATTTT.

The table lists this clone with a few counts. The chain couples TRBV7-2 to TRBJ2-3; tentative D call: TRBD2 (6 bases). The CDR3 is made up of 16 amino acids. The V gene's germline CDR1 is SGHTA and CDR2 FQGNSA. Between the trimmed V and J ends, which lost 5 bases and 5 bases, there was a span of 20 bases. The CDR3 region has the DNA TGTGCCAGCAGCCCCCGGGGGAGCCCCACGGGAGATACGCAGTATTTT. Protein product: CASSPRGSPTGDTQYF.

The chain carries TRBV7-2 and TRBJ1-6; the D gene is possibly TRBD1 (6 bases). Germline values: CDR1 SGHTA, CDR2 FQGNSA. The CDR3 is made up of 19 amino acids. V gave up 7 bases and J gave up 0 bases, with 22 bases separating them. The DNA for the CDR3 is TGTGCCAGCACCCTTAGCGGGGGCAGGGGTTACTCCTATAATTCACCCCTCCACTTT. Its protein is CASTLSGGRGYSYNSPLHF.

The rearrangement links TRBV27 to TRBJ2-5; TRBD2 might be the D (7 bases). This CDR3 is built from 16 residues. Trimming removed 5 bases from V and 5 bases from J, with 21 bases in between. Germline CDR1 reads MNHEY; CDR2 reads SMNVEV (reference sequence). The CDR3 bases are TGTGCCAGCAGTCTCTTTGGGCGGGGGCTTCGGGAGACCCAGTACTTC. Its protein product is CASSLFGRGLRETQYF.

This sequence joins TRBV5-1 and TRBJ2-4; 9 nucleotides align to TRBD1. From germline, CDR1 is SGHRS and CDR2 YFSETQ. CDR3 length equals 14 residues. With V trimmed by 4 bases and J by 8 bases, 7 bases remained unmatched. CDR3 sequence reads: CASSTTGGSDIQYF. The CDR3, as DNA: TGCGCCAGCAGCACAACAGGGGGCTCGGACATTCAGTACTTC.

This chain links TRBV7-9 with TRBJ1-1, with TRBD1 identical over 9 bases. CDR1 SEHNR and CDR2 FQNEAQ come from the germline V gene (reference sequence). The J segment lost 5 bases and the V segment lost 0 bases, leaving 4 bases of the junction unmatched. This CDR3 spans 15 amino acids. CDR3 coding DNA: TGTGCCAGCAGCTTAGCCGGGACAGGGTTGACTGAAGCTTTCTTT. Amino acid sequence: CASSLAGTGLTEAFF.